This T cell receptor (beta chain) was sequenced during a study of regulatory T cells in long-lasting Graves disease. Time point described: newly diagnosed GD, antithyroid drugs for less than 3 months. With RNA extracted from PBMCs as input, the TCR library was made. General study points: The analysis examined peripheral blood only and excluded thyroid tissue.

Arm-PCR of CDR3 regions and iRepertoire HTBI primers were the basis on which TCR beta libraries were built. Via MiXCR, TCRdb re-called the multiplex PCR reads, giving one row per CDR3 protein. In the table there are 410,000 or so distinct CDR3 sequences, around 14% of which are singletons. A remark on this clonotype: No antigen is known for it.

CDR3 size: 16 residues. Trimming at V came to 6 bases and at J to 0 bases, leaving 8 bases not matched to a gene. Germline-derived CDR1 and CDR2 are ENHRY and SYGVKD. These records were also assigned to another study, of T cells in Graves' hyperthyroidism and ophthalmopathy. That source notes: Diagnoses used clinical symptoms, serum thyroxine and TRAb, thyroid ultrasound and orbital computed tomography.

The gene calls are TRBV10-3 and TRBJ2-1; 7 bases fit TRBD1. This sequence was found in a young woman with Graves disease. The material sequenced was peripheral blood mononuclear cells (PBMCs), taken at new diagnosis, from a patient treated with antithyroid drugs. CDR3 sequence: CAIRETGTSSYNEQFF. For the CDR3, the DNA is TGTGCCATCAGAGAGACAGGGACCAGCTCCTACAATGAGCAGTTCTTC.